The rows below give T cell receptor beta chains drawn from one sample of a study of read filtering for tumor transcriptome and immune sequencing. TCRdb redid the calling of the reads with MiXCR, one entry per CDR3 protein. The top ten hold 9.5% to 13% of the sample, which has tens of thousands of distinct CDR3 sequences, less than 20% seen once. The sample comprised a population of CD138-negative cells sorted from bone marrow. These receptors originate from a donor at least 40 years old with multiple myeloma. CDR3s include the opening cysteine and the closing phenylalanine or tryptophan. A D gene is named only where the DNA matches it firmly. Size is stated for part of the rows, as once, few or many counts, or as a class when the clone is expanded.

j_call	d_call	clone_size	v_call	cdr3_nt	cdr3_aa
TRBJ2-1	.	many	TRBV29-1	TGCAGCGCGGGGGTGGCGGGCGGCTCCTACAATGAGCAGTTCTTC	CSAGVAGGSYNEQFF
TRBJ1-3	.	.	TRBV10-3	TGTGCCATCAGTCAACAGGGCTCTGGAAACACCACATATTTT	CAISQQGSGNTTYF
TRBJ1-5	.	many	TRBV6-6	TGTGCCAGCAGCCTAGACAACCAGCCCCAGCATTTT	CASSLDNQPQHF
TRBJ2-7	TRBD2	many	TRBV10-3	TGTGCCATCAGTGGTCTAGCGGGACACTACGAGCAGTACTTC	CAISGLAGHYEQYF
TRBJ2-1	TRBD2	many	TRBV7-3	TGTGCCAGCAGCTTAGGACTAGCGGGGTACAATGAGCAGTTCTTC	CASSLGLAGYNEQFF
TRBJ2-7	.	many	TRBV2	TGTGCCAGCAGTGAAACCACTTACGAGCAGTACTTC	CASSETTYEQYF
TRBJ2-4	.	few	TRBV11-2	TGTGCCAGCAGCCCTCAGAGGGGCGTGAACATTCAGTACTTC	CASSPQRGVNIQYF
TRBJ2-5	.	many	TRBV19	TGTGCCAGTAGAAGAAGCTACCAAGAGACCCAGTACTTC	CASRRSYQETQYF
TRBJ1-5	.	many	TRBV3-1	TGTGCCAGCAGCCAAGGGAGTGGGAATAGCAATCAGCCCCAGCATTTT	CASSQGSGNSNQPQHF
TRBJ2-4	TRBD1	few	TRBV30	TGTGCCTGGAGTGGGACAGGCGAAAACATTCAGTACTTC	CAWSGTGENIQYF
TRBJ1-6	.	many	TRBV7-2	TGTGCCAGCAGCGGTCGGACAGAAAATTCACCCCTCCACTTT	CASSGRTENSPLHF
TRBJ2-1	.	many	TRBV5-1	TGCGCCAGCAGCTTGGCACTAATCTACAATGAGCAGTTCTTC	CASSLALIYNEQFF
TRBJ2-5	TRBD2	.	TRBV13	TGTGCCAGCAGCTTAGGAGCGGGAGGCCCCCGCGTGACCCAGTACTTC	CASSLGAGGPRVTQYF
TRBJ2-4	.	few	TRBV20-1	TGCAGTGCTAGTCCAGGGTTTGCCAAAAACATTCAGTACTTC	CSASPGFAKNIQYF
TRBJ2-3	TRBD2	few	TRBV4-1	TGCGCCAGCAGCCAAGATCGTCCTAGCGGGGGCCTGAGCACAGATACGCAGTATTTT	CASSQDRPSGGLSTDTQYF
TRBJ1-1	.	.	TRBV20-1	TGCAGTGCTGCCGGAGGGGTTTCTGAAGCTTTCTTT	CSAAGGVSEAFF
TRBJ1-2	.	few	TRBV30	TGTGCCTGGAGTCTTACTAACTATGGCTACACCTTC	CAWSLTNYGYTF
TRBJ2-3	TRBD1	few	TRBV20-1	TGCAGTGCTACCCCAGGGGGCAGTGGGGATACGCAGTATTTT	CSATPGGSGDTQYF